This T cell receptor beta chain was observed in a study of cytomegalovirus exposure and HLA in healthy donors. Study outcomes and limitations: For most subjects, TCR beta sequences were reported to predict HLA-A and HLA-B alleles with accuracy.

With respect to this clone: Its antigen is undetermined.

This CDR3 is 14 amino acids long. Germline CDR1 and CDR2: GTSNPN and SVGIG (reference sequence). The V end was cut by 0 bases, the J end by 8 bases, with 16 bases between. The PCR made use of 60 Vbeta and 13 Jbeta primers. Generated by immunoSEQ multiplex PCR, the TCRdb table keeps only in-frame clones and is missing some. This table holds 95,000 to 100,000 clones, approximately 72% found once. The J gene is TRBJ1-1, the V gene TRBV30; D is unclear. The sequence derives from a middle-aged woman in good health and CMV-seronegative. Sequenced material: PBMCs. The DNA for the CDR3 is TGTGCCTGGAGTGTTCCGGGGATTCCCTGGGAAGCTTTCTTT. It translates to CAWSVPGIPWEAFF.